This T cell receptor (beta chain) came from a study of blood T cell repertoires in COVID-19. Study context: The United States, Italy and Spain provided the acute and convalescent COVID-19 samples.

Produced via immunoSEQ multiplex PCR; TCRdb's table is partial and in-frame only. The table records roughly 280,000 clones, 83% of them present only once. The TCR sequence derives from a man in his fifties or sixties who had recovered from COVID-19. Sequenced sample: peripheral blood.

CDR3 DNA: TGTGCCAGTAGTATTTTAGGGGTTGCGGGGAGTAGAACCGGGGAGCTGTTTTTT. Encoded protein: CASSILGVAGSRTGELFF. The chain joins TRBV19 to TRBJ2-2; weak D call: TRBD2 (6 bases). The CDR3 covers 18 residues. Trimming cost V 3 bases and J 5 bases, with 22 bases left between them. Germline V gene lookup returns CDR1 LNHDA and CDR2 SQIVND (reference sequence).